These 14 T cell receptor beta chains share one sample of origin, sequenced in a study of cytomegalovirus exposure and HLA in healthy donors. Primers: 60 Vbeta forward and 13 Jbeta reverse. TCRdb's copy holds only in-frame clones and misses some; the assay was immunoSEQ multiplex PCR. The sample lists 90,000 to 130,000 clones, 70% to 90% seen once, with more than 1.5% in the top ten. The material sequenced was PBMCs. These receptors were taken from a man aged 35-49 years in good health and CMV-seronegative.

The chain recombines TRBV9 with TRBJ1-1, with TRBD1 identical over 8 bases. The CDR3 loop spans 14 amino acids. Germline CDR1 is SGDLS and CDR2 is YYNGEE. Trimming cost V 4 bases and J 8 bases; bases outside gene matches: 10. CDR3 loop: CASSPRGGDREAFF. As DNA, the CDR3 is TGTGCCAGCAGCCCCAGGGGGGGGGACAGGGAAGCTTTCTTT. Filled out from reference TRBV9 and TRBJ1-1, the complete variable domain reads DSGVTQTPKHLITATGQRVTLRCSPRSGDLSVYWYQQSLDQGLQFLIQYYNGEERAKGNILERFSAQQFPDLHSELNLSSLELGDSALYFCASSPRGGDREAFFGQGTRLTVV.

The V call is TRBV5-8, the J call TRBJ1-1, with 7 bases aligning to TRBD1. Germline V lookup: CDR1 SGHTS, CDR2 YDEGEE. This CDR3 contains 14 residues. V shed 3 bases and J 4 bases; nucleotides not matched to a gene: 6. The CDR3 bases are TGTGCCAGCAGCTACAGGGGAGTGGGCACTGAAGCTTTCTTT. Protein sequence: CASSYRGVGTEAFF.

This clone was detected only a few times. The chain carries TRBV7-2 and TRBJ1-4; 9 nucleotides agree with TRBD1. Germline values: CDR1 SGHTA, CDR2 FQGNSA. The CDR3 consists of 15 residues. Trimming removed 2 bases from V and 7 bases from J; junction bases left unmatched: 5. CDR3 residues: CASSLQTGGREKLFF. In DNA, the CDR3 is TGTGCCAGCAGCTTACAGACAGGGGGGCGTGAAAAACTGTTTTTT.

The V and J genes are TRBV6-1 and TRBJ2-1; D is perhaps TRBD2 (7 bases). The CDR3 has 16 residues. The V end lost 1 base, the J end lost 7 bases, and 17 bases lay between the germline ends. Germline-derived CDR1 and CDR2 are MNHNS and SASEGT. The CDR3 loop reads CASSEVPGGPENEQFF. In DNA form, the CDR3 reads TGTGCCAGCAGTGAAGTCCCCGGGGGGCCCGAGAATGAGCAGTTCTTC.

The chain uses TRBV9 and TRBJ2-3, with TRBD2 identical over 8 bases. CDR3 length: 15 residues. The germline gives CDR1 SGDLS, CDR2 YYNGEE. J gave up 11 bases and V 0 bases, and 11 bases lay outside the gene matches. CDR3 nucleotides: TGTGCCAGCAGCGTAGAAGGAGGCGGGGGGCCGAGGCAGTATTTT. Encoded protein: CASSVEGGGGPRQYF.

V and J are TRBV7-3 and TRBJ1-2; weak D call: TRBD1 (5 bases). The germline V and J ends were trimmed by 5 bases and 2 bases, with 27 bases remaining between them. The CDR3 is 19 residues long. CDR1 and CDR2 from the germline V gene are SGHTA and FQGTGA. CDR3: CASSPKGLGREVENYGYTF. The CDR3 bases are TGTGCCAGCAGCCCAAAGGGGCTGGGCAGGGAAGTCGAGAACTATGGCTACACCTTC.

This clone was counted a few times. The chain recombines TRBV6-6 with TRBJ1-6, with D unresolved. The CDR3 length is 14 residues. The ends were cut back, 6 bases at V and 9 bases at J, with 15 bases in the middle. Per the germline V gene, CDR1 is MNHNY and CDR2 is SVGAGI (reference sequence). The CDR3 sequence: CASRPQSGGSPLHF. In DNA form, the CDR3 reads TGTGCCAGCAGGCCCCAGTCGGGTGGTTCACCCCTCCACTTT.

The chain couples TRBV10-3 to TRBJ1-2; D uncertain. There are 13 residues in the CDR3. Germline loops: CDR1 ENHRY, CDR2 SYGVKD. The V end was cut by 4 bases, the J end by 0 bases, with 6 bases between. CDR3 residues: CAISANANYGYTF. CDR3 nucleotide sequence: TGTGCCATCAGTGCTAACGCTAACTATGGCTACACCTTC.

The CDR3 DNA follows: TGTGCCACCGAGGGAGTAATGACTGAAGCTTTCTTT. It specifies CATEGVMTEAFF. V and J are TRBV15 and TRBJ1-1; no reliable D call. There are 12 residues in the CDR3. CDR1 is LNHNV, CDR2 YYDKDF, per germline (reference sequence). With 8 bases removed from V and 5 bases from J, the gap between germline ends came to 12 bases.

The chain combines TRBV19 with TRBJ1-5, with no clear D. Per the germline V gene, CDR1 is LNHDA and CDR2 is SQIVND (reference sequence). V was shortened by 1 base and J by 0 bases, with 4 bases between the two germline ends. CDR3 length equals 14 residues. The CDR3 spells CASSIADSNQPQHF. The CDR3 DNA reads as TGTGCCAGTAGTATAGCAGATAGCAATCAGCCCCAGCATTTT.

The rearrangement joins TRBV7-8 to TRBJ1-2, with D possibly being TRBD1 (6 bases). V lost 2 bases and J 8 bases, leaving 21 bases between the germline ends. The CDR3 covers 16 residues. CDR1 is SGHVS and CDR2 is FQNEAQ in the germline V gene. For the CDR3, the DNA is TGTGCCAGCAGCTTATTTCCCCGGGACATCTTTCGAGGCTACACCTTC. This codes for CASSLFPRDIFRGYTF.

V gene TRBV6-1 combines with J gene TRBJ1-5; 8 bases are shared with TRBD1. The CDR3 extends over 15 amino acids. Germline CDR1 is MNHNS and CDR2 is SASEGT. J was trimmed by 5 bases and V by 1 base; bases with no gene match: 4. DNA of the CDR3: TGTGCCAGCAGTGAAGGGACAGGGACAGATCAGCCCCAGCATTTT. Translated: CASSEGTGTDQPQHF.

CDR3 DNA: TGCGCCAGCATGTTCGGGGACAGGGAAGAAGCTTTCTTT. The encoded protein is CASMFGDREEAFF. The chain joins TRBV10-2 to TRBJ1-1, with 9 positions matching TRBD1. After removal of 7 bases from V and 8 bases from J, the junction contained 8 bases not matched to a gene. This CDR3 spans 13 amino acids. Germline values: CDR1 WSHSY, CDR2 SAAADI.

V usage is TRBV29-1 and J usage is TRBJ2-7; TRBD1 aligns across 7 bases. From germline, CDR1 is SQVTM and CDR2 ANQGSEA. This CDR3 has 15 residues. Trimming cost V 3 bases and J 6 bases; bases outside gene matches: 14. The CDR3 DNA reads as TGCAGCGTTGAGAGCCGCTCGACAGGGACGGGCGAGCAGTACTTC. This translates into CSVESRSTGTGEQYF.